This T cell receptor beta chain was documented in a study of neoadjuvant anti-PD-1 for oral cavity cancer. Tumor libraries mostly used about 5.1 ug genomic DNA, two replicates each. The assay was immunoSEQ multiplex PCR, and TCRdb's table has in-frame clones only and misses some. The sample has 20,000 to 25,000 clones, 25% to 30% seen once. Time point: after neoadjuvant nivolumab, at surgical resection. The receptor was isolated from a person aged 35-80 years with oral cavity squamous cell carcinoma. The sequencing used tumor tissue, collected after nivolumab (anti-PD-1) treatment.

The chain's CDR3 is CASSLQVAGAGANVLTF. In DNA, the CDR3 is TGCGCCAGCAGCCTTCAGGTAGCAGGGGCTGGGGCCAACGTCCTGACTTTC. The gene calls are TRBV4-1 and TRBJ2-6, with a tentative D call TRBD1 (6 bases). The CDR3 consists of 17 residues. The germline V gene has CDR1 MGHRA and CDR2 YSYEKL. Trimming took 4 bases from V and 2 from J, leaving 15 bases between them.